The 22 T cell receptor beta chains given below trace back to one sample, sequenced in a study of cytomegalovirus exposure and HLA in healthy donors. 13 Jbeta primers and 60 Vbeta primers were used for the PCR. Profiled with immunoSEQ multiplex PCR; TCRdb holds only in-frame clones, not every one. This sample has over 150,000 clones, with 73% found just once. Sequences were obtained from PBMCs. All receptors derive from a young woman in good health and CMV-seropositive.

V is TRBV7-6 and J is TRBJ1-3; the D gene is possibly TRBD1 (5 bases). Germline V gene sequence: CDR1 SGHVS, CDR2 FNYEAQ. V was clipped by 2 bases and J by 0 bases, with 11 bases between them. This CDR3 has 16 amino acids. The chain's CDR3 is CASSLSSQVSGNTIYF. The CDR3 DNA reads TGTGCCAGCAGCTTATCATCACAGGTCTCTGGAAACACCATATATTTT.

The genes are TRBV11-2 and TRBJ2-7, with 8 positions matching TRBD1. Trimming removed 6 bases from V and 3 bases from J; junction bases left unmatched: 16. There are 17 residues in the CDR3. Germline-derived CDR1 and CDR2 are SGHAT and FQNNGV. The CDR3, as DNA: TGTGCCAGCAGGCCGTCCCATGGGACAGGAAGCATCTACGAGCAGTACTTC. Translation: CASRPSHGTGSIYEQYF. The full variable domain, rest sourced from reference TRBV11-2 and TRBJ2-7, is EAGVAQSPRYKIIEKRQSVAFWCNPISGHATLYWYQQILGQGPKLLIQFQNNGVVDDSQLPKDRFSAERLKGVDSTLKIQPAKLEDSAVYLCASRPSHGTGSIYEQYFGPGTRLTVT.

This clone was seen a few times. The rearrangement links TRBV20-1 to TRBJ2-7, with D uncertain. The CDR3 totals 11 residues. The germline gives CDR1 DFQATT, CDR2 SNEGSKA (reference sequence). V gave up 0 bases and J gave up 8 bases, with 8 bases separating them. The chain's CDR3 is CSARDHEKQYF. DNA for the CDR3: TGCAGTGCTAGAGATCACGAGAAGCAGTACTTC.

The rearrangement joins TRBV10-3 to TRBJ1-2, with 11 bases matching TRBD1. The CDR3 contains 14 residues. With 10 bases clipped from V and 7 bases from J, the junction kept 11 bases outside the gene matches. The germline V gene encodes CDR1 ENHRY and CDR2 SYGVKD. CDR3 coding DNA: TGTGCCACCATTGGACAGGGGGCAGCGGTTGGCTACACCTTC. Its protein is CATIGQGAAVGYTF.

V usage is TRBV28 and J usage is TRBJ2-7, with D tentatively TRBD1 (5 bases). Germline values: CDR1 MDHEN, CDR2 SYDVKM. Between the trimmed V and J ends, which lost 7 bases and 4 bases, there was a span of 8 bases. The CDR3 covers 11 residues. CDR3 sequence (DNA): TGTGCCAGCATGACAGTATACGAGCAGTACTTC. Translation gives CASMTVYEQYF.

The chain is built from TRBV6-5 and TRBJ1-2; 8 positions match TRBD1. The V segment lost 6 bases and the J segment 8 bases; nucleotides outside the gene matches: 5. Germline V gene data show CDR1 as MNHEY and CDR2 as SVGAGI. This CDR3 has 12 residues. The CDR3 sequence: CASRGTGQGYTF. The DNA for the CDR3 is TGTGCCAGCAGGGGGACAGGACAAGGCTACACCTTC.

The rearrangement joins TRBV28 to TRBJ1-4; possibly TRBD1 for D (6 bases). CDR3 length: 14 residues. The V and J ends lost 5 bases and 7 bases respectively, with 14 bases between them. Looked up from germline, CDR1 is MDHEN and CDR2 is SYDVKM. The CDR3, as DNA: TGTGCCAGCAGTGTCACAGGGCTAAGTGAAAAACTGTTTTTT. Amino acid sequence: CASSVTGLSEKLFF.

As for this clone: The final CDR3 position lacks the conserved phenylalanine or tryptophan, pointing to a likely read error. The V call is TRBV6-1, the J call TRBJ1-1; 8 bases are a match to TRBD1. The J segment lost 1 base and the V segment lost 8 bases, leaving 3 bases of the junction unmatched. CDR1 is MNHNS, CDR2 SASEGT, per germline. The CDR3 consists of 13 residues. This CDR3 reads CASQDRANTEAFL. The CDR3 region has the DNA TGTGCCAGCCAGGACAGGGCGAACACTGAAGCTTTCCTT.

For the CDR3, the DNA is TGTGCCAGCTCTACTAGCGGGGGGGCAGATACGCAGTATTTT. Residues: CASSTSGGADTQYF. The chain carries TRBV6-5 and TRBJ2-3; 13 nucleotides match TRBD2. CDR3 size: 14 residues. Germline CDR1 MNHEY, CDR2 SVGAGI. The V segment lost 8 bases and the J segment 4 bases; nucleotides outside the gene matches: 3.

The rearrangement uses TRBV6-1 and TRBJ1-2; 8 positions match TRBD1. Per the germline V gene, CDR1 is MNHNS and CDR2 is SASEGT. V dropped 5 bases and J dropped 4; count of bases not matched to a gene: 3. The CDR3 spans 13 residues. As DNA, the CDR3 is TGTGCCAGCAGTTATGACAGGGGCTATGGCTACACCTTC. This codes for CASSYDRGYGYTF.

The chain is built from TRBV5-4 and TRBJ1-1; D unresolved. This CDR3 is built from 14 residues. V was pared by 3 bases and J by 5 bases, with 14 bases between. Looked up from germline, CDR1 is SGHNT and CDR2 is YYREEE (reference sequence). CDR3 protein: CASSSDPEGTEAFF. As DNA, the CDR3 is TGTGCCAGCAGCTCGGACCCCGAGGGTACTGAAGCTTTCTTT.

The chain has TRBV18 and TRBJ2-7, with a tentative D call TRBD1 (5 bases). V was cut by 0 bases and J by 1 base, with 13 bases left in between. The CDR3 is 16 residues long. The germline V gene encodes CDR1 KGHSH and CDR2 LQKENI. This chain's CDR3 is CASSPPVTGRSYEQYF. CDR3 in DNA: TGTGCCAGCTCACCACCGGTAACAGGTCGATCCTACGAGCAGTACTTC.

This clone was seen once. The chain uses TRBV13 and TRBJ2-7; maybe TRBD1 (6 bases). The CDR3 loop spans 14 amino acids. Germline assignment: CDR1 PRHDT and CDR2 FYEKMQ (reference sequence). Trimming left V 0 bases short and J 6 bases short, with 12 bases between. The DNA of the CDR3 is TGTGCCAGCAGCTTAGGCCGCCGAGGGGGCGAGCAGTACTTC. Its protein product is CASSLGRRGGEQYF. The full variable domain, with the rest looked up from reference TRBV13 and TRBJ2-7, is AAGVIQSPRHLIKEKRETATLKCYPIPRHDTVYWYQQGPGQDPQFLISFYEKMQSDKGSIPDRFSAQQFSDYHSELNMSSLELGDSALYFCASSLGRRGGEQYFGPGTRLTVT.

The chain carries TRBV6-4 and TRBJ2-6; D uncertain. Germline CDR1 MRHNA, CDR2 SNTAGT. V lost 6 bases, J lost 0 bases, and 9 bases lay in between. This CDR3 region has 15 residues. The CDR3 bases are TGTGCCAGCAGAGGTACAGCCTCTGGGGCCAACGTCCTGACTTTC. Translation: CASRGTASGANVLTF.

The chain combines TRBV5-1 with TRBJ2-1; maybe TRBD2 (6 bases). The germline V and J ends were trimmed by 4 bases and 6 bases, with 14 bases remaining between them. Germline V gene lookup returns CDR1 SGHRS and CDR2 YFSETQ. The CDR3 runs to 14 residues. The CDR3 DNA is TGCGCCAGCAGCGCCGGGACTGTACGCAATGAGCAGTTCTTC. Its translation is CASSAGTVRNEQFF.

The chain uses TRBV19 and TRBJ1-3; no reliable D call. V was clipped by 5 bases and J by 4 bases, with 15 bases between them. This CDR3 region has 15 residues. Germline V gene lookup returns CDR1 LNHDA and CDR2 SQIVND (reference sequence). As DNA, the CDR3 is TGTGCCAGTAGTTCCGGGCCCGGAGGGGGAAACACCATATATTTT. Its translation is CASSSGPGGGNTIYF.

The CDR3 spells CASSPYQNRGVGNQPQHF. The CDR3, as DNA: TGTGCCAGCAGTCCTTACCAGAACAGGGGCGTTGGCAATCAGCCCCAGCATTTT. The rearrangement uses TRBV27 and TRBJ1-5; 7 nucleotides agree with TRBD1. The CDR3 is 18 residues long. Germline V gene lookup returns CDR1 MNHEY and CDR2 SMNVEV (reference sequence). J lost 2 bases, V lost 5 bases, and 15 bases had no gene match.

As DNA, the CDR3 is TGTGCCAGCAGTTTCCGGGGCTACGAGCAGTACTTC. Its protein product is CASSFRGYEQYF. The V call is TRBV27, the J call TRBJ2-7; perhaps TRBD2 as D (5 bases). The germline V and J ends were trimmed by 3 bases and 3 bases, with 6 bases remaining between them. This CDR3 contains 12 residues. From germline, CDR1 is MNHEY and CDR2 SMNVEV (reference sequence).

The rearrangement links TRBV7-8 to TRBJ1-6, with TRBD1 as a possible D gene (5 bases). Germline V gives CDR1 SGHVS, CDR2 FQNEAQ. This CDR3 is 19 amino acids long. V shed 0 bases and J shed 3 bases, with 18 bases lying between them. CDR3 DNA: TGTGCCAGCAGCTTAGCTTATTCGGGAGGGGCAAGCTATAATTCACCCCTCCACTTT. It specifies CASSLAYSGGASYNSPLHF.

The chain joins TRBV28 to TRBJ1-1; D not certain. V lost 5 bases and J lost 1, with 14 bases in between. The CDR3 runs to 15 residues. Germline CDR1 reads MDHEN; CDR2 reads SYDVKM. The CDR3 nucleotides are TGTGCCAGCAGTCCTTTCGGCACGGGGAACACTGAAGCTTTCTTT. It translates to CASSPFGTGNTEAFF. Supplemented by reference TRBV28 and TRBJ1-1, the full variable domain reads DVKVTQSSRYLVKRTGEKVFLECVQDMDHENMFWYRQDPGLGLRLIYFSYDVKMKEKGDIPEGYSVSREKKERFSLILESASTNQTSMYLCASSPFGTGNTEAFFGQGTRLTVV.

The chain links TRBV18 to TRBJ2-5; D is perhaps TRBD1 (5 bases). V lost 2 bases, J lost 9 bases, and 13 bases lay in between. Germline V lookup: CDR1 KGHSH, CDR2 LQKENI. The CDR3 sequence is 13 residues long. Here the CDR3 reads CASSPGRDEAQYF. In DNA, the CDR3 is TGTGCCAGCTCACCAGGCAGGGATGAAGCCCAGTACTTC. Based on the CDR3 plus reference TRBV18 and TRBJ2-5, the full variable domain is NAGVMQNPRHLVRRRGQEARLRCSPMKGHSHVYWYRQLPEEGLKFMVYLQKENIIDESGMPKERFSAEFPKEGPSILRIQQVVRGDSAAYFCASSPGRDEAQYFGPGTRLLVL.

The J gene is TRBJ2-7, the V gene TRBV4-2; D perhaps matches TRBD1 (5 bases). This CDR3 has 15 amino acids. The V gene lost 3 bases and the J gene lost 6 bases, with 18 bases spanning the gap. Germline V lookup: CDR1 LGHNA, CDR2 YNFKEQ. CDR3 in DNA: TGTGCCAGCAGCCACATGGACATCGGTCGGGCCGAGCAGTACTTC. It encodes CASSHMDIGRAEQYF.